This T cell receptor (beta chain) is drawn from a study of identical twins. This clonotype occurred a few times. TCRdb called the 5' RACE reads again in MiXCR, with one record for every CDR3 protein. The sample includes 400,000 to 550,000 distinct CDR3 sequences, approximately 24% of them seen just once. These same records also appear under a second study, on T cells expressing NK-cell markers. According to that study: In a group of five to seven donors, dominant NKG2C+ clonotypes represented about 1.0-8% of CD8+ T cells.

The TCR originated in a woman younger than 30 in good health. Sample: CD4+ T cells sorted from blood.

CDR3 protein: CASSPRQGRGELFF. CDR3 DNA: TGCGCCAGCAGCCCCAGACAGGGAAGAGGGGAGCTGTTTTTT. The genes are TRBV5-1 and TRBJ2-2; TRBD1 agrees at 7 bases. CDR3 length equals 14 residues. The junction had 8 bases not matched to a gene; V was cut back by 4 bases and J by 8 bases. The germline V gene has CDR1 SGHRS and CDR2 YFSETQ.